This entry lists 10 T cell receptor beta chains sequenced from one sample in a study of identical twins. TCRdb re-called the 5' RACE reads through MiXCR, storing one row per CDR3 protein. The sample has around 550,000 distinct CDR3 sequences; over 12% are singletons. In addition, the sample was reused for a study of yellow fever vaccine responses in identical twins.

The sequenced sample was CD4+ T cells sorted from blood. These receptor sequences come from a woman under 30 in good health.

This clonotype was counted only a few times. The CDR3 DNA follows: TGTGCCAGCAGCTTGAGACAGGGGGGATCACCCCTCCACTTT. Translation gives CASSLRQGGSPLHF. The chain has TRBV7-9 and TRBJ1-6; 9 bases line up with TRBD1. Germline CDR1 is SEHNR and CDR2 is FQNEAQ (reference sequence). Trimming removed 3 bases from V and 10 bases from J; junction bases left unmatched: 4. The CDR3 spans 14 residues.

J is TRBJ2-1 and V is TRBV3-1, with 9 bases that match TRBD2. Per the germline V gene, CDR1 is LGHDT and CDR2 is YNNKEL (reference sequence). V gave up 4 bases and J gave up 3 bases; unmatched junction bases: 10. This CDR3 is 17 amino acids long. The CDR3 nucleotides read TGTGCCAGCAGCCGCGATACAGCGGGGGGTTTCTACAATGAGCAGTTCTTC. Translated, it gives CASSRDTAGGFYNEQFF.

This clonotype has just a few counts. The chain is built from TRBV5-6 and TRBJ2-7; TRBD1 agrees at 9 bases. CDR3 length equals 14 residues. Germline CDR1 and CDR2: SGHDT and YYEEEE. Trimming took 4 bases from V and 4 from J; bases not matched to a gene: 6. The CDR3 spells CASSLQGQGYEQYV. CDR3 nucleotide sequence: TGTGCCAGCAGCCTCCAGGGACAGGGTTACGAGCAGTACGTC.

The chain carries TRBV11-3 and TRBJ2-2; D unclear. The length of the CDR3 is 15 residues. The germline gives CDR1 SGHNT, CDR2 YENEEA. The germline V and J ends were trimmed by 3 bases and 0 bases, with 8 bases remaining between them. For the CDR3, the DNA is TGTGCCAGCAGCTTCTCACACGCGAACACCGGGGAGCTGTTTTTT. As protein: CASSFSHANTGELFF.

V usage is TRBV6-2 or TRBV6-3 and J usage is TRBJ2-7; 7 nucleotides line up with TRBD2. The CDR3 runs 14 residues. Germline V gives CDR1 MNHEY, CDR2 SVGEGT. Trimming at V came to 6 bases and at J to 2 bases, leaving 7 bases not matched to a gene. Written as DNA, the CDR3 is TGTGCCAGCAGCTCAGCGGGACCCCCCTACGAGCAGTACTTC. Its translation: CASSSAGPPYEQYF.

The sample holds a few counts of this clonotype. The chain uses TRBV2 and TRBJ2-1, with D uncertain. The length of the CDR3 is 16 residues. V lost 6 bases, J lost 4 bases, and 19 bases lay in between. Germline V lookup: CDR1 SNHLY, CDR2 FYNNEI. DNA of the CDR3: TGTGCCAGCAGCTCCCTCGCCTCCCCATCTTACAATGAGCAGTTCTTC. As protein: CASSSLASPSYNEQFF. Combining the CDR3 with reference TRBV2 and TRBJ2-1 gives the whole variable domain EPEVTQTPSHQVTQMGQEVILRCVPISNHLYFYWYRQILGQKVEFLVSFYNNEISEKSEIFDDQFSVERPDGSNFTLKIRSTKLEDSAMYFCASSSLASPSYNEQFFGPGTRLTVL.

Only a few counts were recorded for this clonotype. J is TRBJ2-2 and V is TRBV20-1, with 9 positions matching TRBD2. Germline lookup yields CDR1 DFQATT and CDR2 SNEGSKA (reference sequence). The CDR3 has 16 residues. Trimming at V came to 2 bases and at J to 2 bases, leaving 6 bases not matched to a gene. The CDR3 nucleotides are TGCAGTGCTAGATTAGGAGCGGGGGGTAACACCGGGGAGCTGTTTTTT. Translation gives CSARLGAGGNTGELFF.

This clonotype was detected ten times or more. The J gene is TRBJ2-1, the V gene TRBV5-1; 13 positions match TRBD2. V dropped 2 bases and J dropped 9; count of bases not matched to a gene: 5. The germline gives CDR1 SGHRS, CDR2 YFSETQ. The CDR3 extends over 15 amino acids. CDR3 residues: CASSLGTSGIFEQFF. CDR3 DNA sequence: TGCGCCAGCAGCTTAGGGACTAGCGGGATTTTTGAGCAGTTCTTC.

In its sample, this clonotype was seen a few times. The CDR3 region has the DNA TGCGCCAGCGGCCACTCCTACGAGCAGTACTTC. Its translation is CASGHSYEQYF. V is TRBV10-2 and J is TRBJ2-7; the D is unclear. The V gene lost 8 bases and the J gene lost 0 bases, with 5 bases spanning the gap. This CDR3 region has 11 residues. Germline CDR1 is WSHSY and CDR2 is SAAADI.

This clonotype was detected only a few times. The CDR3 here is CASSPQWTSGSYNEQFF. Here the CDR3 DNA reads TGCGCCAGCAGCCCCCAGTGGACTAGCGGCTCCTACAATGAGCAGTTCTTC. The V and J genes are TRBV5-1 and TRBJ2-1, with 10 positions matching TRBD2. Germline V gives CDR1 SGHRS, CDR2 YFSETQ. J gave up 0 bases and V 4 bases, and 7 bases lay outside the gene matches. The CDR3 has 17 amino acids.